The clone carrying this T cell receptor beta chain was seen a single time. Its matching antigen is unknown. Other DNA sequences in this sample translate to the same CDR3. Donation came from healthy HIV-negative adults that had no recent acute infections or vaccinations. Produced via immunoSEQ multiplex PCR; TCRdb's table is partial and in-frame only. The data hold some 1,600,000 clones, with approximately 98% observed a single time. Trimming removed 0 bases at V and 4 bases at J, with 5 bases between. The CDR3 totals 13 residues. Germline V gene sequence: CDR1 SGDLS, CDR2 YYNGEE. These data are taken from a study of shared clonotypes between healthy human individuals. Points from the study as a whole: The sharing of 4% to 5.5% of naive CD4 clonotypes was seen across a handful of donors. Represented genetic and exposure-history diversity was restricted by having few donors.

Sequencing input: naive CD4+ T cells sorted from blood. As to subset: CD45RA+ positively selected. This chain connects TRBV9 to TRBJ2-1, with D uncertain. The sequence derives from a man aged 30-40 years in good health. CDR3: CASSVGPYNEQFF. The CDR3 DNA follows: TGTGCCAGCAGCGTAGGACCATACAATGAGCAGTTCTTC.